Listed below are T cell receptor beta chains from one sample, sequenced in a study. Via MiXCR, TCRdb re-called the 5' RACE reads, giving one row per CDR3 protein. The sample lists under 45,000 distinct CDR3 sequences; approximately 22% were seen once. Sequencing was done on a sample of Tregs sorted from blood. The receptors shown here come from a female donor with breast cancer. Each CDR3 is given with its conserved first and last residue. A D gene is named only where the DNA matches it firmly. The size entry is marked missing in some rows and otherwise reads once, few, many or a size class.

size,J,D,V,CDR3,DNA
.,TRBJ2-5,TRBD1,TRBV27,CASSLQGQGIPGETQYF,TGTGCCAGCAGTTTACAAGGACAGGGGATCCCCGGGGAGACCCAGTACTTC
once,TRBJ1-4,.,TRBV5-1,CASSLTPESEELFF,TGCGCCAGCAGCTTGACACCAGAATCCGAAGAACTGTTTTTT
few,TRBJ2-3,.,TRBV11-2,CASSLVYAGRTDTQYF,TGTGCCAGCAGCTTAGTCTATGCGGGTCGCACAGATACGCAGTATTTT
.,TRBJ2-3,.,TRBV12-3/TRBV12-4,CASKRSTDTQYF,TGTGCCAGCAAGAGGAGCACAGATACGCAGTATTTT
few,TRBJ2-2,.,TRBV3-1,CASSQDQDSGELFF,TGTGCCAGCAGCCAAGATCAAGACTCCGGGGAGCTGTTTTTT
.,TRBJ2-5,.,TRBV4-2,CASSQEHDKETQYF,TGTGCCAGCAGCCAAGAACACGATAAAGAGACCCAGTACTTC
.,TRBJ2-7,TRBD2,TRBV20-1,CSTRIDGTSGYEQYF,TGCAGTACTAGAATTGATGGGACTAGCGGCTACGAGCAGTACTTC
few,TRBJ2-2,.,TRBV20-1,CSASLAGHGELFF,TGCAGTGCTAGTTTGGCGGGGCACGGGGAGCTGTTTTTT
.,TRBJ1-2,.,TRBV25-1,CASSRNYSYTF,TGTGCCAGCAGCAGAAACTATAGCTACACCTTC
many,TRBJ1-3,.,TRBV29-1,CSVEWEGTSGNTIYF,TGCAGCGTTGAGTGGGAGGGAACCTCTGGAAACACCATATATTTT
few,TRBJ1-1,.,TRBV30,CAWQTVNTEAFF,TGTGCCTGGCAGACGGTGAACACTGAAGCTTTCTTT
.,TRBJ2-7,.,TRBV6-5,CASSYSVTTYEQYF,TGTGCCAGCAGTTACTCAGTGACTACGTACGAGCAGTACTTC
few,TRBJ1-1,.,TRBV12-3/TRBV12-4,CASSRGDGTEAFF,TGTGCCAGCAGTCGCGGGGACGGGACTGAAGCTTTCTTT
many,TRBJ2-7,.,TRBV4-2,CASSQDMDPDYEQYF,TGTGCCAGCAGCCAAGATATGGACCCCGACTACGAGCAGTACTTC
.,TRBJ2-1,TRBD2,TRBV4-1,CASSQDWTSGSSYNEQFF,TGCGCCAGCAGCCAAGATTGGACTAGCGGGAGCTCATACAATGAGCAGTTCTTC
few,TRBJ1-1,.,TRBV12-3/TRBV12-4,CASTRDWGTEAFF,TGTGCTAGCACCCGAGACTGGGGTACTGAAGCTTTCTTT
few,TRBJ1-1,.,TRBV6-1,CASSGGTEAFF,TGTGCCAGCAGTGGGGGCACTGAAGCTTTCTTT
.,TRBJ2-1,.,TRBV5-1,CASSLASQIPYNEQFF,TGCGCCAGCAGCTTGGCTTCCCAGATCCCTTACAATGAGCAGTTCTTC